This TCR beta chain is drawn from a study of blood T cell repertoires in COVID-19. Study as a whole: COVID-19 samples, acute and convalescent, were from the United States, Italy and Spain. Sources were T cells, B-cell-depleted T cells, or PBMCs; the material itself was cDNA or gDNA.

CDR3 length: 14 residues. V was trimmed by 1 base and J by 1 base, leaving 7 bases between them. Germline V gene sequence: CDR1 SGHTA, CDR2 FQGNSA. A single count supports this clone. In the original analysis: Cell counts per sample came from amplifying reference gene primers. Produced via immunoSEQ multiplex PCR; TCRdb's table is partial and in-frame only. That table gives V, J and clone size, and the DNA gave D and trimming. In the table there are 45,000 to 60,000 clones, roughly four fifths of which are singletons. The rearrangement links TRBV7-2 to TRBJ1-1; D gene uncertain. This receptor was identified in a woman in her fifties or sixties with acute or convalescent COVID-19. The specimen was peripheral blood. The CDR3 coding sequence is TGTGCCAGCAGCTTAGAATTTCAGAACACTGAAGCTTTCTTT. Translated, it gives CASSLEFQNTEAFF.